This T cell receptor (beta chain) was identified in a study of blood T cell repertoires in COVID-19. Study-level information: Acute-phase and convalescent COVID-19 samples originated in the United States, Italy and Spain.

The CDR3 extends over 13 amino acids. The germline CDR1 and CDR2 sequences are MGHRA and YSYEKL. The J segment lost 7 bases and the V segment lost 4 bases, leaving 7 bases of the junction unmatched. Data came from immunoSEQ multiplex PCR; TCRdb stores just in-frame clones and leaves some out. The sample consists of roughly 84,000 clones, about 82% of them appearing once. Input material: peripheral blood. The chain uses TRBV4-1 and TRBJ2-7; 7 bases line up with TRBD1. The origin of this receptor is a woman over 75 with acute or convalescent COVID-19. This chain's CDR3 is CASSPGQDVEQYF. The DNA of the CDR3 is TGCGCCAGCAGCCCCGGACAGGATGTAGAGCAGTACTTC.